This T cell receptor (beta chain) originates from a study of CD8 T cells in ankylosing spondylitis (dated by TCRdb to about 2017). Some background on the complete study: The study profiled T cell receptor beta repertoires in healthy donors and ankylosing spondylitis patients to find disease-linked TCR variants. Peripheral blood was sampled, and synovial fluid was additionally collected from ankylosing spondylitis patients. The full study cohort comprised about 25 ankylosing spondylitis patients and around 100 healthy donors. Beyond this particular receptor, the publication reports: Some motif variants were previously reported in synovial fluid and blood of reactive arthritis patients, suggesting common disease-initiation mechanisms. In peripheral blood, the disease-linked clones were found at relatively low frequencies and had a CD8+ phenotype. The disease-linked clones were reported as significantly enriched in matched synovial fluid samples from ankylosing spondylitis patients. Blood from ankylosing spondylitis patients appeared to be characterized by a TCR beta motif composed of several highly homologous amino acid variants.

This sample was sequenced with an Illumina HiSeq 2500. TCR beta libraries were prepared by quantitative 5'-RACE with molecular barcodes. Under the source paper's analysis protocol: To identify disease-linked TCR variants, a new computational method was used, one built on a probabilistic model of VDJ rearrangement. TCRdb took the public reads, trimmed them with fastp at Q25, ran MiXCR for clone calling and kept in-frame beta chains. Every CDR3 protein is listed once, alongside the most common genes and DNA of its rows. The V and J calls here are based on TCRdb, not the publication. In this sample the table shows 500,000 to 650,000 distinct CDR3 sequences, 5.3% of which occur a single time. The biggest ten clones account for 3% to 4% of the sample. The CDR3 runs 14 amino acids, cysteine and phenylalanine included. The kept DNA is CDR3 alone, 42 bases in frame from the first base. Trimming at the junction amounts to 2 bases on V and 9 bases on J, and the germline ends lie 16 bases apart. Sequences LNHNV (CDR1) and YYDKDF (CDR2) are obtained from the germline V gene (reference sequence).

This clonotype has a count of ten or more. Its target antigen remains unknown. Nothing much larger sits one base from this clone, and base qualities are not available. The sample comprised blood, either unsorted or a sorted T cell fraction (not recorded which). The TCR was taken from a male donor with ankylosing spondylitis. The chain joins TRBV15 to TRBJ1-1; the D gene is perhaps TRBD1, on 5 matching bases. The encoded CDR3 is CATSRRGVELKAFF. The bases read TGTGCCACCAGCAGACGAGGGGTTGAACTTAAAGCTTTCTTT.